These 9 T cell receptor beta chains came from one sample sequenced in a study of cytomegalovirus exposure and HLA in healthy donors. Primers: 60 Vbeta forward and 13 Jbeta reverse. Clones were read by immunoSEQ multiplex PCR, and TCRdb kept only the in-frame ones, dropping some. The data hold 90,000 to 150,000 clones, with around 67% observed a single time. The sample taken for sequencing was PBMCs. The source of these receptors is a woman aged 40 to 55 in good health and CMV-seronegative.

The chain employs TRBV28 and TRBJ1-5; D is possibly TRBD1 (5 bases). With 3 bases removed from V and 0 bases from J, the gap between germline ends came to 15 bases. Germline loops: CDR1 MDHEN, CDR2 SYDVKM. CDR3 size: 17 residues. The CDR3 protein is CASSFGGASDSNQPQHF. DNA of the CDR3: TGTGCCAGCAGTTTCGGAGGGGCGAGTGATAGCAATCAGCCCCAGCATTTT.

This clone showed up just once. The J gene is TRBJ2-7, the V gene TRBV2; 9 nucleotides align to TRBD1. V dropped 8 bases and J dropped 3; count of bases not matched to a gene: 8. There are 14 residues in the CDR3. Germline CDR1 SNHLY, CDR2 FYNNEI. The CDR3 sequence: CASSPGTGNYEQYF. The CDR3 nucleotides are TGTGCCAGCTCCCCCGGGACAGGGAACTACGAGCAGTACTTC.

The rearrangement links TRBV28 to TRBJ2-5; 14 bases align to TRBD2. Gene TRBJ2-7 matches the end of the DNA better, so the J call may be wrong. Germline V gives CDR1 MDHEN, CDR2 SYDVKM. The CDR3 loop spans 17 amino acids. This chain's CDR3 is CASSFRVGLAGASEQYF. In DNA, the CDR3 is TGTGCCAGCAGTTTTCGAGTGGGACTAGCGGGAGCTAGCGAGCAGTACTTC.

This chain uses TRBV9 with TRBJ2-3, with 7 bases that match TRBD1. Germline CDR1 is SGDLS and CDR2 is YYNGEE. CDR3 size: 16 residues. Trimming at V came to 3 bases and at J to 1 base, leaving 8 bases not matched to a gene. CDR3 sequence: CASSGSTGAGTDTQYF. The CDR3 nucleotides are TGTGCCAGCAGCGGGTCAACAGGGGCTGGCACAGATACGCAGTATTTT. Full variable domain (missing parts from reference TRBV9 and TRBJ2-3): DSGVTQTPKHLITATGQRVTLRCSPRSGDLSVYWYQQSLDQGLQFLIQYYNGEERAKGNILERFSAQQFPDLHSELNLSSLELGDSALYFCASSGSTGAGTDTQYFGPGTRLTVL.

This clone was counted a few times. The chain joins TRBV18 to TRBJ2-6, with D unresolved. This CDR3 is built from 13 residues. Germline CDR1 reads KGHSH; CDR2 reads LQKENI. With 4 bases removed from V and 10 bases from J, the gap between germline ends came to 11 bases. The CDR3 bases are TGTGCCAGCTCACTGGAGAATTCTAACGTCCTGACTTTC. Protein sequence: CASSLENSNVLTF.

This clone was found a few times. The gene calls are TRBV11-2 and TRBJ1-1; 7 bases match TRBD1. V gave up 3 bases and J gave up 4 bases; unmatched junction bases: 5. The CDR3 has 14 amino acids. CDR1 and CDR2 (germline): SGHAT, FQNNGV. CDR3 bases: TGTGCCAGCAGCTTGGACAGGTCGGGCACTGAAGCTTTCTTT. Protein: CASSLDRSGTEAFF.

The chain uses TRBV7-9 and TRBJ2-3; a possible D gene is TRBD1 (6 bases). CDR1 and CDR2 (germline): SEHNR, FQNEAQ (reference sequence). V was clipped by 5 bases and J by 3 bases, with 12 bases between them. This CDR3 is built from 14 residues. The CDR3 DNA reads TGTGCCAGCAGCGAGCAGGGGCTGACAGATACGCAGTATTTT. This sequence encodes CASSEQGLTDTQYF.

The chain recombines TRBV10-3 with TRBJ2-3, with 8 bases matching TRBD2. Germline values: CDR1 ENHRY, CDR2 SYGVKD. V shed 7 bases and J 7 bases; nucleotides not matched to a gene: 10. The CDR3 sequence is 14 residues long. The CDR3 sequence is CAIMASGGVNTQYF. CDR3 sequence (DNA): TGTGCCATCATGGCCAGCGGGGGTGTAAATACGCAGTATTTT.

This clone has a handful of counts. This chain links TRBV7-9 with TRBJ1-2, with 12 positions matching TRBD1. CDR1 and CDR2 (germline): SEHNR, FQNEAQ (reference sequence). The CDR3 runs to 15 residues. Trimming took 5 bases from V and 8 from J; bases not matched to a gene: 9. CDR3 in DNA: TGTGCCAGCAGCCCCGATGGGGGACAGGGGGCCGGCTACACCTTC. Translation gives CASSPDGGQGAGYTF.